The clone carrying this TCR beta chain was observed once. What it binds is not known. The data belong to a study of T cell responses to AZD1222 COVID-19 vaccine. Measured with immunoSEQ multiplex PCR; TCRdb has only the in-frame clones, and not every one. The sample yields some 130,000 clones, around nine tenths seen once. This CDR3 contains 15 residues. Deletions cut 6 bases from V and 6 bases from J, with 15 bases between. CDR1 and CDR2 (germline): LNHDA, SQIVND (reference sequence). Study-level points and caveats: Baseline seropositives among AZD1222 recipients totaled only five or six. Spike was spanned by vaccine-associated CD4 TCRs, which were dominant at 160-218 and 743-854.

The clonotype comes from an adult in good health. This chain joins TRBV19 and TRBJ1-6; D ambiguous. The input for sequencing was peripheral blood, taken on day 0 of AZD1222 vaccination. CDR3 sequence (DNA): TGTGCCAGTAGCGGGTGGGGTGATGGTAATTCACCCCTCCACTTT. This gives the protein CASSGWGDGNSPLHF.